There are many counts of the clone carrying this TCR beta chain. With 5 bases removed from V and 4 bases from J, the gap between germline ends came to 20 bases. Germline V gene sequence: CDR1 SGHTA, CDR2 FQGNSA. This CDR3 has 16 amino acids. The TCR beta CDR3 regions underwent amplification using RNA transcripts as the source. The HTBI primer set served for first-round RT-PCR of the TCR CDR3. TCRdb fed the multiplex PCR reads into MiXCR, producing one record per CDR3 protein. The table has roughly 600,000 distinct CDR3 sequences, roughly 15% seen once. These data are taken from a study of T cells in Graves' hyperthyroidism and ophthalmopathy.

This receptor was identified in a woman in her forties or fifties with Graves' ophthalmopathy. Sequenced material: blood. This chain connects TRBV7-2 to TRBJ1-2; tentative D call: TRBD1 (5 bases). The DNA for the CDR3 is TGTGCCAGCAGCCACCGACTCGTCGGGGCACCCTATGGCTACACCTTC. Amino acids: CASSHRLVGAPYGYTF.